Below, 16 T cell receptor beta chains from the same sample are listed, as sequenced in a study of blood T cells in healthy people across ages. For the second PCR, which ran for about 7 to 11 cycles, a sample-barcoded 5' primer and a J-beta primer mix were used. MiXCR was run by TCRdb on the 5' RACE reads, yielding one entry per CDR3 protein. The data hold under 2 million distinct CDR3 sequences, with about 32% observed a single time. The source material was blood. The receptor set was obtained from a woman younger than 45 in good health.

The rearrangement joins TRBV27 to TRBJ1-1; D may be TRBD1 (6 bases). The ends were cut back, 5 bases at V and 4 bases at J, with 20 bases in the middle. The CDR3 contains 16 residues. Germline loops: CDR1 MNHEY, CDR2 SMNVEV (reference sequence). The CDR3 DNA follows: TGTGCCAGCAGTCCTGCGCACAGGGCGGGGACCACTGAAGCTTTCTTT. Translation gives CASSPAHRAGTTEAFF.

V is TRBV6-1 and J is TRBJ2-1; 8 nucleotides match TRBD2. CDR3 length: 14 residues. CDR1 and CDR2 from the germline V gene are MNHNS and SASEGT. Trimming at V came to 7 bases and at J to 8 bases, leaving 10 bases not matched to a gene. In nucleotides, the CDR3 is TGTGCCAGCAACCGGGGTAGCGGGGCGGATGAGCAGTTCTTC. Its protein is CASNRGSGADEQFF.

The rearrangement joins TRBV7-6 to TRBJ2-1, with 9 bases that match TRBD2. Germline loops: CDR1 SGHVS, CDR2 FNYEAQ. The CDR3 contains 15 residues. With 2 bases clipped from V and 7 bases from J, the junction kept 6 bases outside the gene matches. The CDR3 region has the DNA TGTGCCAGCAGCTTATATAGCGGGAGTTTTAATGAGCAGTTCTTC. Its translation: CASSLYSGSFNEQFF.

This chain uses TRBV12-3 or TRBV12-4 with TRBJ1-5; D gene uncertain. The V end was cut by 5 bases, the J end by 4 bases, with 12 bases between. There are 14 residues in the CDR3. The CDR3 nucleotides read TGTGCCAGCAGTCCTTCTTCCAGGAATCAGCCCCAGCATTTT. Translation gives CASSPSSRNQPQHF.

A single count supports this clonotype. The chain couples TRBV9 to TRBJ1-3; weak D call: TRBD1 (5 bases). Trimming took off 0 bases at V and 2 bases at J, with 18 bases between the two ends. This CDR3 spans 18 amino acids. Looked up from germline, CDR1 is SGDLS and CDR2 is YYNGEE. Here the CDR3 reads CASSVEPPGRMAGNTIYF. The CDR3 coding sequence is TGTGCCAGCAGCGTAGAACCGCCGGGGCGCATGGCTGGAAACACCATATATTTT.

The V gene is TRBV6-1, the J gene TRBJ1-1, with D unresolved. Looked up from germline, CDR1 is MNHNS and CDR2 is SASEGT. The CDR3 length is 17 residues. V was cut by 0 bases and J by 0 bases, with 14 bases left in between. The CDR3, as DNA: TGTGCCAGCAGTGAAGCGCTCGGGGTTGAAATGAACACTGAAGCTTTCTTT. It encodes CASSEALGVEMNTEAFF.

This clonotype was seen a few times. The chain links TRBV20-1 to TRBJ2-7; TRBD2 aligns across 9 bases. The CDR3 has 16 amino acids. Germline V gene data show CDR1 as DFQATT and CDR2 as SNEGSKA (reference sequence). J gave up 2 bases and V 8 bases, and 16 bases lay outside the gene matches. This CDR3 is CSTKRGGRTSAYEQYF. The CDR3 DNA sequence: TGCAGTACCAAGAGGGGCGGGCGGACTAGCGCCTACGAGCAGTACTTC.

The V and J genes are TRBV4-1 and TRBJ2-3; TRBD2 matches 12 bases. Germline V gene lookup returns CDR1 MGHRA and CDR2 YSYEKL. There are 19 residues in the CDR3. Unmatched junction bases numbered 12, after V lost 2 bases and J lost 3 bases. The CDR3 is CASSQPTSGGFLRTDTQYF. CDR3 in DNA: TGCGCCAGCAGCCAACCCACTAGCGGGGGGTTTTTGCGAACAGATACGCAGTATTTT.

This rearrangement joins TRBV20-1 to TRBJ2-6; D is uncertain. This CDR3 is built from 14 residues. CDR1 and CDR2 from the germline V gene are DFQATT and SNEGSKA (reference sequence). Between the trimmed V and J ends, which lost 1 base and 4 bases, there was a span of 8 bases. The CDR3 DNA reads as TGCAGTGCTAGAGTTGGGCTCGGGGCCAACGTCCTGACTTTC. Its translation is CSARVGLGANVLTF.

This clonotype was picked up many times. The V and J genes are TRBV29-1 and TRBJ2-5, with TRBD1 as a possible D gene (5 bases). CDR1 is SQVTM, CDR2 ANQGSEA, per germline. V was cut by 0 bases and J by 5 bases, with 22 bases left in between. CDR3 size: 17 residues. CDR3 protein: CSVEDPIGEATGETQYF. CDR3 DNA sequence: TGCAGCGTTGAAGATCCTATAGGGGAAGCCACCGGGGAGACCCAGTACTTC.

The CDR3 DNA is TGTGCCAGCAGCCCAGGACAGGGGGTCAATGAGCAGTTCTTC. It codes for CASSPGQGVNEQFF. This rearrangement joins TRBV9 to TRBJ2-1, with 10 bases fitting TRBD1. CDR1 is SGDLS, CDR2 YYNGEE, per germline. The CDR3 runs 14 residues. J gave up 6 bases and V 4 bases, and 4 bases lay outside the gene matches.

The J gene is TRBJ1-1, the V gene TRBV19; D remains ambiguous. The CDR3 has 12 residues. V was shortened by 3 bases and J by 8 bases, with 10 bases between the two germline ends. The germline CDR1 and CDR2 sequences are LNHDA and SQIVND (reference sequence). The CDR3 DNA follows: TGTGCCAGTAGTATGCCGGGATTAGAAGCTTTCTTT. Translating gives CASSMPGLEAFF.

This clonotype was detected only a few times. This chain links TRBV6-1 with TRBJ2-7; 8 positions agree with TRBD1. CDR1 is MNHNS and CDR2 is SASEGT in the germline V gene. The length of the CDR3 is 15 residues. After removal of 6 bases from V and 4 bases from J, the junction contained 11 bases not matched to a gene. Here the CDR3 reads CASSVGRGQAYEQYF. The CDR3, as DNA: TGTGCCAGCAGCGTTGGAAGGGGACAGGCTTACGAGCAGTACTTC.

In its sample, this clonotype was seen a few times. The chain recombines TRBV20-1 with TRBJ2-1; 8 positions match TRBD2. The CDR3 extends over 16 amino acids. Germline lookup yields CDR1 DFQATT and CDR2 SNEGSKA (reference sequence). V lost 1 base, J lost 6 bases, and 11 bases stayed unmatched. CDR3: CSARGSPGGELNEQFF. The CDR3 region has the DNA TGCAGTGCTAGAGGAAGCCCGGGGGGGGAACTCAATGAGCAGTTCTTC.

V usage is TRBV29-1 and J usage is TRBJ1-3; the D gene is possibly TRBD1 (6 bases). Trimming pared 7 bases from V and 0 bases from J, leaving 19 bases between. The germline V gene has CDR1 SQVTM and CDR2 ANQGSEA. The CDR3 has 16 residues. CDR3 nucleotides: TGCAGCGGTGTCGGGACAAGAGACGACTCTGGAAACACCATATATTTT. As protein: CSGVGTRDDSGNTIYF.

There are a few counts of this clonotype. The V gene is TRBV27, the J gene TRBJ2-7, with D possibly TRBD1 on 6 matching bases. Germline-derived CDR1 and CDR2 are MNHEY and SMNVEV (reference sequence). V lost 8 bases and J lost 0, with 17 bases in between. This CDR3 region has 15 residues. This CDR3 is CASARDGTLSYEQYF. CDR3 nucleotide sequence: TGTGCCAGCGCCAGGGACGGGACACTCTCCTACGAGCAGTACTTC.